Below, 14 T cell receptor beta chains from the same sample are listed, as sequenced in a study of shared clonotypes between healthy human individuals. The table came from immunoSEQ multiplex PCR; TCRdb's copy has only in-frame clones and leaves some out. The data contain about 680,000 clones, roughly 94% of them singletons. Naivety among CD8 cells was defined by CD45RO negativity and positive CCR7 selection, thereby excluding terminally differentiated effector memory CD45RA+ cells. Material for sequencing was naive CD8+ T cells sorted from blood. Receptors originate from a man aged 30-40 years in good health.

The chain is built from TRBV28 and TRBJ1-1; a weak D match, TRBD1 (5 bases). In germline, CDR1 is MDHEN, CDR2 SYDVKM. The CDR3 totals 15 residues. V lost 3 bases, J lost 3 bases, and 14 bases lay in between. The CDR3 is CASSLSGLGDTEAFF. The DNA of the CDR3 is TGTGCCAGCAGTTTGTCGGGGTTGGGGGACACTGAAGCTTTCTTT.

The V and J genes are TRBV11-2 and TRBJ2-7; TRBD1 agrees at 9 bases. V dropped 6 bases and J dropped 3; count of bases not matched to a gene: 3. Germline values: CDR1 SGHAT, CDR2 FQNNGV. This CDR3 contains 13 residues. Here the CDR3 DNA reads TGTGCCAGCAGGACAGGGGGGCTCTACGAGCAGTACTTC. Protein product: CASRTGGLYEQYF.

The CDR3 spells CASSPGLAGVLRHEQYF. The DNA for the CDR3 is TGTGCCAGCAGCCCCGGACTAGCGGGAGTCTTGAGGCACGAGCAGTACTTC. The V gene is TRBV11-3, the J gene TRBJ2-7; TRBD2 matches 13 bases. This CDR3 has 17 residues. Germline V CDR1 and CDR2: SGHNT, YENEEA. The junction had 12 bases not matched to a gene; V was cut back by 5 bases and J by 5 bases.

This clone was seen a few times. The chain recombines TRBV7-9 with TRBJ2-5; D is unresolved. The CDR3 is made up of 12 amino acids. V was trimmed by 3 bases and J by 9 bases, leaving 11 bases between them. The germline gives CDR1 SEHNR, CDR2 FQNEAQ (reference sequence). In nucleotides, the CDR3 is TGTGCCAGCAGCTTCGGCAGTGTGGCCCAGTACTTC. Its translation: CASSFGSVAQYF.

V gene TRBV6-6 combines with J gene TRBJ2-1; D gene ambiguous. The CDR3 consists of 12 residues. Looked up from germline, CDR1 is MNHNY and CDR2 is SVGAGI (reference sequence). V lost 5 bases to trimming and J lost 10 bases, with 12 bases between them. The CDR3 DNA sequence: TGTGCCAGCAGTGTCGAGGATACCGAGCAGTTCTTC. It codes for CASSVEDTEQFF.

This sequence joins TRBV14 and TRBJ2-2, with 9 bases that match TRBD1. Germline CDR1 is SGHDN and CDR2 is FVKESK. Trimming cost V 2 bases and J 5 bases; bases outside gene matches: 6. This CDR3 is built from 16 residues. The CDR3 region is CASSQTGTGRTGELFF. The DNA of the CDR3 is TGTGCCAGCAGCCAAACCGGGACAGGGAGGACCGGGGAGCTGTTTTTT.

The chain recombines TRBV19 with TRBJ2-1; the D is unclear. Trimming took off 8 bases at V and 2 bases at J, with 7 bases between the two ends. CDR1 LNHDA and CDR2 SQIVND come from the germline V gene (reference sequence). The CDR3 is made up of 12 amino acids. CDR3 DNA: TGTGCCAGTGGAAGGGCCTACAATGAGCAGTTCTTC. It encodes CASGRAYNEQFF.

This chain joins TRBV27 and TRBJ2-7; D perhaps matches TRBD2 (6 bases). The CDR3 runs to 14 residues. Germline V lookup: CDR1 MNHEY, CDR2 SMNVEV (reference sequence). Trimming removed 2 bases from V and 6 bases from J, with 14 bases in between. CDR3 region: CASSLGGDGSEQYF. The CDR3 DNA follows: TGTGCCAGCAGTTTAGGCGGGGACGGGAGCGAGCAGTACTTC.

V is TRBV2 and J is TRBJ2-7; weak D call: TRBD1 (5 bases). This CDR3 comprises 12 residues. Germline V gives CDR1 SNHLY, CDR2 FYNNEI. V lost 8 bases, J lost 5 bases, and 13 bases lay in between. The CDR3 nucleotides are TGTGCCAGCTACACCACAGGCAACGAGCAGTACTTC. Translated: CASYTTGNEQYF.

The chain links TRBV27 to TRBJ2-7; D possibly uses TRBD1 or TRBD2 (5 bases each). The CDR3 sequence is 15 residues long. Trimming stripped 0 bases from V and 2 bases from J, with 11 bases between. CDR1 and CDR2 (germline): MNHEY, SMNVEV (reference sequence). CDR3 in DNA: TGTGCCAGCAGTTTATCACCGGGGCCCCCCTACGAGCAGTACTTC. It encodes CASSLSPGPPYEQYF.

This clone was seen just once. The chain recombines TRBV25-1 with TRBJ2-5; D is possibly TRBD1 (5 bases). Germline CDR1 is MGHDK and CDR2 is SYGVNS. V was cut by 2 bases and J by 5 bases, with 15 bases left in between. This CDR3 has 15 residues. CDR3 nucleotide sequence: TGTGCCAGCAGTGAAGGGCAGGGTCTCGAGGAGACCCAGTACTTC. It codes for CASSEGQGLEETQYF.

The genes are TRBV28 and TRBJ2-7; D not resolved. V dropped 4 bases and J dropped 1 base, with 5 bases sitting between them. CDR1 is MDHEN, CDR2 SYDVKM, per germline. This CDR3 region has 12 residues. The CDR3 protein is CASSSWSYEQYF. The CDR3 bases are TGTGCCAGCAGTTCGTGGTCCTACGAGCAGTACTTC.

This chain joins TRBV11-2 and TRBJ2-3; 13 nucleotides agree with TRBD2. V shed 5 bases and J 3 bases; nucleotides not matched to a gene: 14. In germline, CDR1 is SGHAT, CDR2 FQNNGV. The CDR3 is 19 residues long. The CDR3 DNA is TGTGCCAGCAGCCCCGGGACTAGCGGGAAAAAAATGGGAACAGATACGCAGTATTTT. Translated, it gives CASSPGTSGKKMGTDTQYF.

The genes are TRBV20-1 and TRBJ2-5; TRBD1 or TRBD2 may be the D gene (5 bases each). The CDR3 spans 11 residues. CDR1 and CDR2 from the germline V gene are DFQATT and SNEGSKA (reference sequence). Trimming left V 5 bases short and J 4 bases short, with 8 bases between. The CDR3 DNA sequence: TGCAGTGCTGAGAGGGGAGAGACCCAGTACTTC. Its translation: CSAERGETQYF.